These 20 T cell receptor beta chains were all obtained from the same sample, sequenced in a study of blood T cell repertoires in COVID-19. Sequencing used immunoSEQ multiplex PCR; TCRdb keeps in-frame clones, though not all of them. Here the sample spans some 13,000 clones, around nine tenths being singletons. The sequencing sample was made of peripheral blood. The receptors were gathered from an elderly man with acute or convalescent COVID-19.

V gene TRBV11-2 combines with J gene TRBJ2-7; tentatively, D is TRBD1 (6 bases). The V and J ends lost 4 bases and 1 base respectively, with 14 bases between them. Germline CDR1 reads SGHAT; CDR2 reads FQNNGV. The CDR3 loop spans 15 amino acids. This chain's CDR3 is CASSSRGTESYEQYF. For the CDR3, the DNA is TGTGCCAGCAGCTCAAGGGGGACGGAGTCCTACGAGCAGTACTTC.

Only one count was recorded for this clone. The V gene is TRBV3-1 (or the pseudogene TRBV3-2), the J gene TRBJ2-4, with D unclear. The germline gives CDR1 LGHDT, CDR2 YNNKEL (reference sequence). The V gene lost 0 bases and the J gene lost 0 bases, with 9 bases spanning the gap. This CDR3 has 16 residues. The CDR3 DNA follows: TGTGCCAGCAGCCAAGATGTTGGCTTAGCCAAAAACATTCAGTACTTC. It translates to CASSQDVGLAKNIQYF.

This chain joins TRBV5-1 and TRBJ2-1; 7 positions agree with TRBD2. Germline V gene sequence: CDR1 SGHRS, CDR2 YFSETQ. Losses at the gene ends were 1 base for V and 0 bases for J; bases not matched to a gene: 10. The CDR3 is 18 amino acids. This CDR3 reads CASSLTRRERSSYNEQFF. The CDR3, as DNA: TGCGCCAGCAGCTTGACGCGGCGGGAGCGTAGCTCCTACAATGAGCAGTTCTTC.

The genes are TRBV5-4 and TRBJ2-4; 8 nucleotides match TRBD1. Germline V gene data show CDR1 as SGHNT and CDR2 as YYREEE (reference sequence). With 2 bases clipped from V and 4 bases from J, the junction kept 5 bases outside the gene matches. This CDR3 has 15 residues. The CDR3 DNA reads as TGTGCCAGCAGCTTCCTGGACAGGGATAAAAACATTCAGTACTTC. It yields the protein CASSFLDRDKNIQYF.

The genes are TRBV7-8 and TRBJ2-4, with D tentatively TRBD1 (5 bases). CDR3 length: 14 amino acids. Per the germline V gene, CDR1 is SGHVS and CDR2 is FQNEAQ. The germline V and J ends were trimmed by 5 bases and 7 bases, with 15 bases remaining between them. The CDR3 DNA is TGTGCCAGCAGCCGAGCCCCAGGGTGGAACATTCAGTACTTC. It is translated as CASSRAPGWNIQYF.

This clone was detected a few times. The CDR3 DNA reads as TGCGCCAGCAGCTTCGGTTCTTACAGGGTCTATGGCTACACCTTC. This gives the protein CASSFGSYRVYGYTF. J is TRBJ1-2 and V is TRBV5-1; maybe TRBD1 (6 bases). CDR3 length: 15 residues. Germline CDR1 reads SGHRS; CDR2 reads YFSETQ. V lost 2 bases to trimming and J lost 4 bases, with 15 bases between them.

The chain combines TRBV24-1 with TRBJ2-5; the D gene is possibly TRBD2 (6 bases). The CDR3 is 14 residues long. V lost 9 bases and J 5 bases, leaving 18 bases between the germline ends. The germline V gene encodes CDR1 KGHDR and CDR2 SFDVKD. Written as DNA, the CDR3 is TGTGCCACCGGTGGACACGCGGCGGGGGAGACCCAGTACTTC. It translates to CATGGHAAGETQYF.

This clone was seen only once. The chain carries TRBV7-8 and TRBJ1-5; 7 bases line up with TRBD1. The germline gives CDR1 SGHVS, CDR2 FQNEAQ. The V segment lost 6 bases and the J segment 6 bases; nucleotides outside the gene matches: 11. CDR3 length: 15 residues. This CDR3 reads CASRIGGANSQPQHF. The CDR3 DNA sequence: TGTGCCAGCAGAATAGGGGGCGCAAATAGTCAGCCCCAGCATTTT.

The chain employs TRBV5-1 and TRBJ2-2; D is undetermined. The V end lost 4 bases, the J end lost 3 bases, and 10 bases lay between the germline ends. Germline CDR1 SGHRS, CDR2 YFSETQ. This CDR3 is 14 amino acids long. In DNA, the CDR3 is TGCGCCAGCAGCCCAGGCTCTTACACCGGGGAGCTGTTTTTT. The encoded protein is CASSPGSYTGELFF.

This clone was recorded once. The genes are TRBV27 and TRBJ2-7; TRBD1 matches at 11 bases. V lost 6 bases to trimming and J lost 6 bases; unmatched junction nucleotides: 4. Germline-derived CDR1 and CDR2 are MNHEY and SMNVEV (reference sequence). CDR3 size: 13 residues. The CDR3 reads CASRDRGRVEQYF. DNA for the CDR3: TGTGCCAGCAGGGACAGGGGGCGGGTCGAGCAGTACTTC.

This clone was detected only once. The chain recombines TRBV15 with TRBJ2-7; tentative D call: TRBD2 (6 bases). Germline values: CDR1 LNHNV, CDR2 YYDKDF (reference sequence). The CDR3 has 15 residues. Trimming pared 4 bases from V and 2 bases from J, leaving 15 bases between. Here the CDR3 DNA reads TGTGCCACCAGCACTTCCCGGAGGGTTGCCTACGAGCAGTACTTC. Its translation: CATSTSRRVAYEQYF.

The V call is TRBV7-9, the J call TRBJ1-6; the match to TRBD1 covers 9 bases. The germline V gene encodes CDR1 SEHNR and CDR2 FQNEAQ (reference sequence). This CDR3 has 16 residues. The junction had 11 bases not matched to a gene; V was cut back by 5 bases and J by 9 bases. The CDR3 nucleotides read TGTGCCAGCAGCCCCTCGGCCGGGACAGGGCGTTCACCCCTCCACTTT. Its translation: CASSPSAGTGRSPLHF.

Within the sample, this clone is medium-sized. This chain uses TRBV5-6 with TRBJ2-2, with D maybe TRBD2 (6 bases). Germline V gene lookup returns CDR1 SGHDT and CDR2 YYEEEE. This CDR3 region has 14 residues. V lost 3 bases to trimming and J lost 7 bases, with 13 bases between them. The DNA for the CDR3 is TGTGCCAGCAGCTCTTCGGGGGTCGACGGGGAGCTGTTTTTT. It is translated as CASSSSGVDGELFF.

The CDR3 protein is CASSFLSGQGLYGYTF. DNA of the CDR3: TGTGCCAGTAGTTTCCTTTCCGGACAGGGCTTATATGGCTACACCTTC. The chain is built from TRBV19 and TRBJ1-2, with 8 bases identical to TRBD1. The CDR3 spans 16 residues. Germline CDR1 reads LNHDA; CDR2 reads SQIVND (reference sequence). The V segment lost 5 bases and the J segment 5 bases; nucleotides outside the gene matches: 13.

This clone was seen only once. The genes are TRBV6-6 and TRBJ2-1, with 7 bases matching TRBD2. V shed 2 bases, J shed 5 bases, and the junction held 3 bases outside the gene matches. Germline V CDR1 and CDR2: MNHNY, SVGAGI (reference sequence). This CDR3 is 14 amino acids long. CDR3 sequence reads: CASSYRSGHNEQFF. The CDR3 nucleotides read TGTGCCAGCAGTTACCGTAGCGGGCACAATGAGCAGTTCTTC.

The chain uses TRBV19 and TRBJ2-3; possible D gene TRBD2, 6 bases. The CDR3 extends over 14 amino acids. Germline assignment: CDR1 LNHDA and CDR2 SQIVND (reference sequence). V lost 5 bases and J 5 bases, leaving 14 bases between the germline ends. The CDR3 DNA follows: TGTGCCAGTAGTCCCGGGAGAATGGGAGATACGCAGTATTTT. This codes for CASSPGRMGDTQYF.

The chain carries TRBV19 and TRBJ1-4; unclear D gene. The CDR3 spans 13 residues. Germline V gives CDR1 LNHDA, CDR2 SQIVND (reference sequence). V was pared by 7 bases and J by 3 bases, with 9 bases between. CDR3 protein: CASTAGPNEKLFF. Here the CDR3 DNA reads TGTGCCAGTACGGCAGGCCCTAATGAAAAACTGTTTTTT.

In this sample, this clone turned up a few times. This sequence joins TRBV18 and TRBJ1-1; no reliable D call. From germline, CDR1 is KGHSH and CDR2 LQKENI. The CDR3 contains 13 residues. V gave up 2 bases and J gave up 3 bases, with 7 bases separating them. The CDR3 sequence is CASSPRGDTEAFF. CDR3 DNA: TGTGCCAGCTCACCAAGAGGAGACACTGAAGCTTTCTTT.

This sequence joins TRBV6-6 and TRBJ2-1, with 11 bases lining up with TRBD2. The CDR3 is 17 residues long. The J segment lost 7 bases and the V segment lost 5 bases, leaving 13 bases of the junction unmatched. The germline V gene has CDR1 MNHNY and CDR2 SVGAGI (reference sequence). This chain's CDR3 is CASSHRSSGRSQNEQFF. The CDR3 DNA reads TGTGCCAGCAGTCATCGTTCTAGCGGGAGGAGCCAGAATGAGCAGTTCTTC.

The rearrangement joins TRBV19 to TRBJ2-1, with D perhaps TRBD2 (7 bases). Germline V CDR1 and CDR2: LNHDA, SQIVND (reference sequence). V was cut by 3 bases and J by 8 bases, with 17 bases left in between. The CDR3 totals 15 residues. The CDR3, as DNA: TGTGCCAGTAGTATCGGGCGGGGGCCTGTAGATGAGCAGTTCTTC. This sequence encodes CASSIGRGPVDEQFF.